This T cell receptor beta chain is drawn from a study of neurological immune-mediated disorders. Study-level findings and limits: HTLV-1-associated myelopathy displayed the greatest TCR clonal expansion, and multiple sclerosis exhibited the smallest, lower than that of healthy controls.

Volunteers at a blood bank in Maryland, USA, were the healthy controls. The method for making cDNA was 5'RACE, and it used 10-nucleotide random UMIs. One entry per CDR3 protein, called by TCRdb with MiXCR from the 5' RACE reads. This table holds tens of thousands of distinct CDR3 sequences, about an eighth found once. This clonotype was counted many times. Its antigen is currently unknown. The CDR3 runs to 14 residues. After removal of 4 bases from V and 0 bases from J, the junction contained 4 bases not matched to a gene. From germline, CDR1 is SQVTM and CDR2 ANQGSEA. The genes are TRBV29-1 and TRBJ2-3, with 7 bases fitting TRBD1. The receptor was derived from a man aged 60 to 69 in good health. The specimen was PBMCs. The CDR3, as DNA: TGCAGCGTTGGGGGACAGCGAAGCACAGATACGCAGTATTTT. It specifies CSVGGQRSTDTQYF.